The TCR beta chain described here comes from a study of cytomegalovirus exposure and HLA in healthy donors. The study's findings and limits: Cytomegalovirus status was reportedly diagnosed by the classifier with high specificity and sensitivity. Reportedly, fewer N-insertions than the roughly 600-donor mean appeared in an Asian-associated ancestry cluster in a later analysis. The authors later linked a missense DCLRE1C variant to TCR beta V- and J-gene trimming.

V lost 3 bases and J lost 3, with 10 bases in between. This CDR3 has 14 residues. Germline V gene data show CDR1 as WNHNN and CDR2 as SYGVQD (reference sequence). PCR was performed using 60 Vbeta and 13 Jbeta primers. Profiling relied on immunoSEQ multiplex PCR, and the TCRdb table lists in-frame clones only, not all of them. The sample gives 150,000 to 200,000 clones, 70% to 90% of which show up once; roughly 9.3% is in the top ten. To note about this clone: Its antigen remains unknown.

The chain uses TRBV10-1 and TRBJ2-3, with D unresolved. The TCR originated in a man between 18 and 35 years old in good health and CMV-seropositive. Sequencing input: PBMCs. Here the CDR3 reads CASSDSSITDTQYF. CDR3 bases: TGCGCCAGCAGTGACTCTAGTATTACAGATACGCAGTATTTT.